Listed below are T cell receptor beta chains from one sample, sequenced in a study of radiotherapy plus CTLA-4 blockade in lung cancer. Using immunoSEQ multiplex PCR, the repertoire was profiled, and TCRdb retains in-frame clones only, with some absent. The sample yields 83,000 or so clones, around 86% seen once. Material: peripheral blood, obtained from a patient treated with radiotherapy plus ipilimumab. The receptor source for this set is a human donor with non-small cell lung cancer who had stable disease on radiotherapy plus ipilimumab. The CDR3 runs from the conserved cysteine through the conserved F or W. The D gene is left open where the match is weak. Clone size is not always given. Where it is, it says once, few, many or a class for expanded clones.

j_call,d_call,clone_size,v_call,cdr3_nt,cdr3_aa
TRBJ2-5,NA,NA,TRBV10-3,TGTGCCATCAGGGGACATAGCGAAGAGACCCAGTACTTC,CAIRGHSEETQYF
TRBJ1-3,TRBD1,NA,TRBV7-6,TGTGCCAGCAGCTTAGGAACAGGGGGAAGCACCATATATTTT,CASSLGTGGSTIYF
TRBJ2-1,NA,NA,TRBV5-1,TGCGCCAGCGGCATTTTAAATGGGCAGTTCTTC,CASGILNGQFF
TRBJ2-1,NA,NA,TRBV7-3,TGTGCCAGCAGCTTAATGGGGCGCGATGGGCCGCCCGGTGAGCAGTTCTTC,CASSLMGRDGPPGEQFF
TRBJ2-1,NA,NA,TRBV6-1,TGTGCCAGCAATAGGGCCTTATCTAGCAGTGAGCAGTTCTTC,CASNRALSSSEQFF
TRBJ2-5,TRBD1,NA,TRBV29-1,TGCAGCGTTGGATTAACAGGGGGTGAGACCCAGTACTTC,CSVGLTGGETQYF
TRBJ2-1,NA,NA,TRBV7-2,TGTGCCAGCAGCTTACGGGGCCGGGGTGAGCAGTTCTTC,CASSLRGRGEQFF
TRBJ2-3,NA,NA,TRBV28,TGTGCCAGCACTGACCTGGACAAGAACACAGATACGCAGTATTTT,CASTDLDKNTDTQYF
TRBJ2-7,TRBD2,NA,TRBV6-1,TGTGCCAGCAGCAGAGCGGGAGCTGGGGTCGAGCAGTACTTC,CASSRAGAGVEQYF
TRBJ1-6,NA,NA,TRBV27,TGTGCCAGCAGTTTATCGGGCGGAGTCCCTAATTCACCCCTCCACTTT,CASSLSGGVPNSPLHF
TRBJ2-1,NA,few,TRBV5-1,TGCGCCAGCAGCATTTTAAATGAGCAGTTCTTC,CASSILNEQFF
TRBJ1-1,TRBD1,NA,TRBV5-1,TGCGCCAGCAGCGCAGGACAGGGAGTGAACACTGAAGCTTTCTTT,CASSAGQGVNTEAFF
TRBJ1-1,TRBD1,NA,TRBV19,TGTGCCAGTAGTCCCCGGAGGGGGCAGGACACTGAAGCTTTCTTT,CASSPRRGQDTEAFF
TRBJ2-1,NA,NA,TRBV7-6,TGTGCCAGCAGCTTAGTGCTTGCGGCGAGCTCCTACAATGAGCAGTTCTTC,CASSLVLAASSYNEQFF
TRBJ1-4,NA,NA,TRBV5-1,TGCGCCAGCAGCTTGGGAGGGTTACAGGGAAACAATGAAAAACTGTTTTTT,CASSLGGLQGNNEKLFF
TRBJ2-1,NA,NA,TRBV6-1,TGTGCCAGCAGTGAATTTCGGTCGGGAGCCTCCTACAATGAGCAGTTCTTC,CASSEFRSGASYNEQFF
TRBJ1-2,TRBD1,NA,TRBV28,TGTGCCAGCAGGCCCCACGGAGGGGGCTTGAGGGGCTACACCTTC,CASRPHGGGLRGYTF
TRBJ1-2,NA,few,TRBV6-1,TGTGCCAGCAGTGAAGCGGGGTCGGGGCGGGATGGCTACACCTTC,CASSEAGSGRDGYTF
TRBJ2-3,NA,NA,TRBV7-2,TGTGCCAGCAGAACCGGGACAACTAGCACAGATACGCAGTATTTT,CASRTGTTSTDTQYF
TRBJ1-1,NA,NA,TRBV28,TGTGCCAGCAGTAGGACACGCGAAGCTTTCTTT,CASSRTREAFF
TRBJ1-3,NA,once,TRBV5-1,TGCGCCAGCAGCCTCGAGCCAGGCCGGCCTGGAAACACCATATATTTT,CASSLEPGRPGNTIYF
TRBJ1-5,TRBD1,NA,TRBV23-1,TGCGCCAGCAGTCAAATGGACAGGGAAGGTAGCAATCAGCCCCAGCATTTT,CASSQMDREGSNQPQHF
TRBJ2-3,TRBD1,NA,TRBV5-1,TGCGCCAGCAGCTTGTTGGGACAGAGGGGAGATACGCAGTATTTT,CASSLLGQRGDTQYF
TRBJ2-3,NA,once,TRBV7-8,TGTGCCAGCAGGGGTAGGGAATATGTCGTCGATACGCAGTATTTT,CASRGREYVVDTQYF
TRBJ1-5,NA,NA,TRBV29-1,TGCAGCGTTGCACAGGCTGGTGGTCAGCCCCAGCATTTT,CSVAQAGGQPQHF
TRBJ1-5,NA,NA,TRBV2,TGTGCCAGCAGTGAGGAGTCCCGGGGCAATCAGCCCCAGCATTTT,CASSEESRGNQPQHF
TRBJ1-2,NA,NA,TRBV30,TGTGCCTGGGGAATCGGCTATGGCTACACCTTC,CAWGIGYGYTF
TRBJ1-1,NA,NA,TRBV2,TGTGCCAGCAGTCCGGGGGCAGCGAACACTGAAGCTTTCTTT,CASSPGAANTEAFF
TRBJ2-1,TRBD2,once,TRBV11-2,TGTGCCAGCAGCACTGTTAGCGGGAGGGACTACAATGAGCAGTTCTTC,CASSTVSGRDYNEQFF